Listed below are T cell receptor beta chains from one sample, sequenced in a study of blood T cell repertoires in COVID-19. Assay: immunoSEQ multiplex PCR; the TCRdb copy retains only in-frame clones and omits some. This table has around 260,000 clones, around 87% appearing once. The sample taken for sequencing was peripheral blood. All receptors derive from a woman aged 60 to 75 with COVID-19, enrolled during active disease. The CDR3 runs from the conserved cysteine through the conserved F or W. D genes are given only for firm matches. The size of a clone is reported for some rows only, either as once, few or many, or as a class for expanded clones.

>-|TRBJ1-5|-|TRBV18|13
TGTGCCAGCTCACCGAGCAGCAATCAGCCCCAGCATTTT
CASSPSSNQPQHF
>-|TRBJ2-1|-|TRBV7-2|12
TGTGCCAGCAGCTCATCGCGAAATGAGCAGTTCTTC
CASSSSRNEQFF
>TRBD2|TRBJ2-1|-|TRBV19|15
TGTGCCAGTAGTAAGGCTAGCGGGAGGTACAATGAGCAGTTCTTC
CASSKASGRYNEQFF
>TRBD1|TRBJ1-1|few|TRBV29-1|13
TGCAGTGCCCCAGGGACAGCGAACACTGAAGCTTTCTTT
CSAPGTANTEAFF
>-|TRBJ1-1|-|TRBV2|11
TGTGCCAGCAGGGGACATCTGGAAGCTTTCTTT
CASRGHLEAFF
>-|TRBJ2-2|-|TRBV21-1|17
TGTGCCAGCAGCACGGTCAGGAAACCCCCAAACACCGGGGAGCTGTTTTTT
CASSTVRKPPNTGELFF
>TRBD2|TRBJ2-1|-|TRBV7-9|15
TGTGCCAGCAGCTTAGGCGGGAGGGCCCGCGATGAGCAGTTCTTC
CASSLGGRARDEQFF
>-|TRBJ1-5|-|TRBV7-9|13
TGTGCCAGCAGCTTAGTAGGCCCAGGGCCCCAGCATTTT
CASSLVGPGPQHF
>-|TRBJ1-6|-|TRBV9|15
TGTGCCAGCAGCGTAGAAATCGGAGCCAATTCACCCCTCCACTTT
CASSVEIGANSPLHF
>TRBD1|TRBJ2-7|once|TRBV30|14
TGTGCCTGGACCATAGGGGGCTACTCCTACGAGCAGTACTTC
CAWTIGGYSYEQYF
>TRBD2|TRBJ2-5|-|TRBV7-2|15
TGTGCCAGCAGCCCGCAGACTAGCCGGCAAGAGACCCAGTACTTC
CASSPQTSRQETQYF
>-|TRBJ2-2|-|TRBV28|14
TGTGCCAGCAGTCCCTCGCGTTTTGGCGGGGAGCTGTTTTTT
CASSPSRFGGELFF
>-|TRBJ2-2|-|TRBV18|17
TGTGCCAGCTCACCACAAACGAAGAATCACGCGGCCGGGGAGCTGTTTTTT
CASSPQTKNHAAGELFF
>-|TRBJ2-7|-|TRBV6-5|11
TGTGCCAGCAGCCGGTCGGACGAGCAGTACTTC
CASSRSDEQYF
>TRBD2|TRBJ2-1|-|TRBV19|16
TGTGCCAGTAGTATGGCGGTGACTAGCGGGACGGGTGAGCAGTTCTTC
CASSMAVTSGTGEQFF
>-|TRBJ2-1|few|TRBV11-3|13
TGTGCCAGCAGCCCGGGACTTTACAATGAGCAGTTCTTC
CASSPGLYNEQFF
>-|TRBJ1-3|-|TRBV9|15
TGTGCCAGCAGCGTACTGGGGGGCTCTGGAAACACCATATATTTT
CASSVLGGSGNTIYF
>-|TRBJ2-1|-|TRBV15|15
TGTGCCACCAGCAGAGATCGGGCAGGGATCAATGAGCAGTTCTTC
CATSRDRAGINEQFF
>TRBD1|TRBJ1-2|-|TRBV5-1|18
TGCGCCAGCAGCTTGGCTGGGACAGGCCGAGGTGCTAACTATGGCTACACCTTC
CASSLAGTGRGANYGYTF
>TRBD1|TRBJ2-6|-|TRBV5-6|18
TGTGCCAGCAGTAGGGACAGGGACCAACTTTGGGGGGCCAACGTCCTGACTTTC
CASSRDRDQLWGANVLTF
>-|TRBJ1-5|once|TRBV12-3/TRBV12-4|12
TGTGCCAGCAGTTATTCCGCGCAGCCCCAGCATTTT
CASSYSAQPQHF
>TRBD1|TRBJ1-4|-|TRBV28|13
TGTGCCAGCAGCCCGGGACAGCCCGAAAAACTGTTTTTT
CASSPGQPEKLFF
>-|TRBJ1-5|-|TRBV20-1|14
TGCAGTGCTAGTGGACTCATCGGTCGAATGCCCCAGCATTTT
CSASGLIGRMPQHF
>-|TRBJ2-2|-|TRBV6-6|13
TGTGCCAGCGATCGGGGGAACACCGGGGAGCTGTTTTTT
CASDRGNTGELFF
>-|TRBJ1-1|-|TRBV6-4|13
TGTGCCAGCAGTGAAGGGGTAAGGACTGAAGCTTTCTTT
CASSEGVRTEAFF
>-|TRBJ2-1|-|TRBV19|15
TGTGCCAGTAGTATAGGCGGGACCGTCCACAATGAGCAGTTCTTC
CASSIGGTVHNEQFF
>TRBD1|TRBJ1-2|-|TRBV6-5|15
TGTGCCACCGAGGGGGCCCGCAGGTGGTATTCTGGCTACACCTTC
CATEGARRWYSGYTF
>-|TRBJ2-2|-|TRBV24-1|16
TGTGCCACCAGTGCGCGTGGGGGCGCGAACACCGGGGAGCTGTTTTTT
CATSARGGANTGELFF
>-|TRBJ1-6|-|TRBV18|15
TGTGCCAGCTCCGCCCGGGACACAAATAATTCACCCCTCCACTTT
CASSARDTNNSPLHF
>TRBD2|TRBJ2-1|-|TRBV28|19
TGTGCCAGCAGGGGAATGGGACATGGGCTAGCGGGAGGATACAATGAGCAGTTCTTC
CASRGMGHGLAGGYNEQFF
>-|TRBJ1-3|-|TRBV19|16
TGTGCCAGTACCCCTGGGGCGTTTTCCTCTGGAAACACCATATATTTT
CASTPGAFSSGNTIYF
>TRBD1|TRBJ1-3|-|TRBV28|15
TGTGCCAGCAGTTTATTTCAGGGGGGTCTGAACACCATATATTTT
CASSLFQGGLNTIYF
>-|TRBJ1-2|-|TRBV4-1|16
TGCGCCAGCAGCCAAGATGGGGCGGAACTTTCGCGGGGCTACACCTTC
CASSQDGAELSRGYTF
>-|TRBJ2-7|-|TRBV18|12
TGTGCCAGCTCAAACAGCTCCTACGAGCAGTACTTC
CASSNSSYEQYF
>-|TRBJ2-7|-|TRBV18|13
TGTGCCAGCTCGCTCGGGCAGGGGGGAGAGCAGTACTTC
CASSLGQGGEQYF
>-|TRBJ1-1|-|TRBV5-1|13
TGCGCCAGCAGCCAACCAGGGGACACTGAAGCTTTCTTT
CASSQPGDTEAFF
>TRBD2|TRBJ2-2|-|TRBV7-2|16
TGTGCCAGCAGCTTCACTAGCGGGGTAGGGATCGGGGAGCTGTTTTTT
CASSFTSGVGIGELFF
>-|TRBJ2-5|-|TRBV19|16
TGTGCCAGTAGTATAACATCCGCGGGAATTGGGGAGACCCAGTACTTC
CASSITSAGIGETQYF
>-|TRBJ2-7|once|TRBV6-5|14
TGTGCCAGCAGCCCCCCGGGCAGGGGACCCGAGCAGTACTTC
CASSPPGRGPEQYF
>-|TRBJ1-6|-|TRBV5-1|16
TGCGCCAGCAGCTTGACTCAGGGGCGCATTTTTAGGGCCCTCCACTTT
CASSLTQGRIFRALHF
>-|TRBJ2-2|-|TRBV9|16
TGTGCCAGCAGCGTGAGTAGGCTAGCGCGGACCGGGGAGCTGTTTTTT
CASSVSRLARTGELFF
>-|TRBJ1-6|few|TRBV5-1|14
TGCGCCAGCAGCCGTAACAGGGAAAATTCACCCCTCCACTTT
CASSRNRENSPLHF
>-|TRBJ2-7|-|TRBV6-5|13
TGTGCCAGCAGCTTCCCAGGGACCTACGAGCAGTACTTC
CASSFPGTYEQYF
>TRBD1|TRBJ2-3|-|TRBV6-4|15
TGTGCCAGCAGGGCGACAGGGGTAACAACAGATACGCAGTATTTT
CASRATGVTTDTQYF
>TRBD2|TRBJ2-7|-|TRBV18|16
TGTGCCAGCTCACCAGGAGCTAGCGGGAGCAAGTACGAGCAGTACTTC
CASSPGASGSKYEQYF